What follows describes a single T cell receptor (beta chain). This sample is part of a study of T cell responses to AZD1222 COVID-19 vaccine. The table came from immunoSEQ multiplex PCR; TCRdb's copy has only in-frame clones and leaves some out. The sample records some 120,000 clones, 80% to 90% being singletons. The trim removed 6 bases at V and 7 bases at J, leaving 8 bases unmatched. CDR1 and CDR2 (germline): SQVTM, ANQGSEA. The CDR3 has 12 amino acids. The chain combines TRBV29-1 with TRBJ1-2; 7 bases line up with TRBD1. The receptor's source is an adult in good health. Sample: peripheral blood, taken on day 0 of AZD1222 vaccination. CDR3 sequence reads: CSVETGPGGYTF. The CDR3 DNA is TGCAGCGTAGAGACAGGGCCAGGTGGCTACACCTTC.